The subject of this entry is one T cell receptor (beta chain). The data derive from a study of sequential checkpoint blockade in melanoma. CDR3 size: 13 residues. V was cut by 9 bases and J by 7 bases, with 16 bases left in between. CDR1 and CDR2 from the germline V gene are LNHDA and SQIVND (reference sequence). Treatment: randomized to nivolumab then ipilimumab (arm A) or the reverse (arm B). Sorted cells were live CD3+CD8+, lacking CD19 and CD56, from PBMCs. TCRdb keeps only in-frame clones here, not all; method: immunoSEQ multiplex PCR. The table records fewer than 50,000 clones, more than 70% of them present only once.

The receptor was isolated from a human donor with melanoma. Here the sequenced sample was CD8+ T cells sorted from blood (inferred from file names), taken from a patient given nivolumab and ipilimumab in sequence. The chain recombines TRBV19 with TRBJ2-1, with a possible D match to TRBD2 (6 bases). CDR3 bases: TGTGCCAGCGGGACTTCCCCCTGGAATGAGCAGTTCTTC. Translated, it gives CASGTSPWNEQFF.